The following is a TCR beta chain sequence with its context. Its cognate antigen is unknown. The data belong to a study of blood T cells in healthy people across ages. Study-level points and caveats: PBMCs were not sorted, which prevented a conclusive comparison of naive versus antigen-experienced cells. It was the long-lived donors that had more naive CD4+ cells and higher diversity than aged donors.

A J-beta primer mix and a sample-barcoded 5' primer were used in a second PCR of roughly 6 to 12 cycles. TCRdb processed the 5' RACE reads anew with MiXCR; each CDR3 protein has one entry. In the table there are about 770,000 distinct CDR3 sequences, around 45% of which are singletons. This TCR derives from a man aged 60 to 75 in good health. The material sequenced was blood.

CDR3 protein: CSVDEGAGNTIYF. As DNA, the CDR3 is TGCAGCGTTGATGAGGGCGCTGGAAACACCATATATTTT. The chain uses TRBV29-1 and TRBJ1-3, with unresolved D. Germline V gene data show CDR1 as SQVTM and CDR2 as ANQGSEA. The V end was cut by 3 bases, the J end by 2 bases, with 8 bases between. The CDR3 has 13 residues.